These 30 T cell receptor beta chains originate from one sample sequenced in a study of shared T cell receptors in the human thymus. Sequenced by immunoSEQ multiplex PCR; TCRdb stores in-frame clones only, minus some. The sample yields hundreds of thousands of clones, roughly 86% seen once. These data were also filed under a second study, of human thymus T cells.

Sequences were obtained from thymocytes. The receptors come from a boy less than two years old with a congenital heart defect.

The V and J genes are TRBV27 and TRBJ1-5, with TRBD1 as a possible D gene (5 bases). The germline gives CDR1 MNHEY, CDR2 SMNVEV (reference sequence). The CDR3 loop spans 14 amino acids. Between the trimmed V and J ends, which lost 5 bases and 7 bases, there was a span of 15 bases. The DNA for the CDR3 is TGTGCCAGCAGTCTGACTCAGGGTCACCAGCCCCAGCATTTT. Its translation: CASSLTQGHQPQHF.

The J gene is TRBJ1-2, the V gene TRBV9; 7 nucleotides agree with TRBD1. This CDR3 region has 14 residues. CDR1 is SGDLS and CDR2 is YYNGEE in the germline V gene. Trimming at V came to 3 bases and at J to 8 bases, leaving 10 bases not matched to a gene. CDR3 nucleotides: TGTGCCAGCAGCGCATCGGGACAGTCGAACGGCTACACCTTC. This translates into CASSASGQSNGYTF.

The V and J genes are TRBV27 and TRBJ2-3; 13 bases line up with TRBD2. V lost 3 bases, J lost 5 bases, and 11 bases stayed unmatched. CDR3 length: 18 residues. Germline CDR1 is MNHEY and CDR2 is SMNVEV (reference sequence). The CDR3 here is CASSLGTTSGRAEDTQYF. CDR3 DNA sequence: TGTGCCAGCAGTTTGGGGACAACTAGCGGGAGGGCCGAAGATACGCAGTATTTT.

The V gene is TRBV4-1, the J gene TRBJ1-2, with D possibly being TRBD1 (5 bases). The germline V gene has CDR1 MGHRA and CDR2 YSYEKL. V lost 1 base, J lost 5 bases, and 11 bases lay in between. CDR3 size: 14 residues. The CDR3 protein is CASSQVPGGYGYTF. The DNA of the CDR3 is TGCGCCAGCAGCCAAGTCCCGGGGGGATATGGCTACACCTTC.

The chain couples TRBV27 to TRBJ1-1; 7 bases agree with TRBD1. J gave up 1 base and V 5 bases, and 16 bases lay outside the gene matches. The CDR3 runs 18 residues. The germline CDR1 and CDR2 sequences are MNHEY and SMNVEV (reference sequence). The DNA for the CDR3 is TGTGCCAGCAGTCCAACCCTCCGGGACAGCTCACCGAACACTGAAGCTTTCTTT. As protein: CASSPTLRDSSPNTEAFF.

This chain uses TRBV10-2 with TRBJ2-1, with D hard to call. Trimming shortened V by 4 bases and J by 0 bases, and 10 bases separated the two germline ends. Germline CDR1 reads WSHSY; CDR2 reads SAAADI. CDR3 length: 15 amino acids. CDR3 coding DNA: TGCGCCAGCAGTGTTAGATTCACCTCCTACAATGAGCAGTTCTTC. Translated, it gives CASSVRFTSYNEQFF.

V and J are TRBV28 and TRBJ1-5; D gene unclear. This CDR3 contains 15 residues. CDR1 is MDHEN and CDR2 is SYDVKM in the germline V gene. V was trimmed by 5 bases and J by 7 bases, leaving 18 bases between them. The CDR3 here is CASSPTPLRRQPQHF. The CDR3 bases are TGTGCCAGCAGTCCGACACCTTTACGAAGACAGCCCCAGCATTTT. Full variable domain (missing parts from reference TRBV28 and TRBJ1-5): DVKVTQSSRYLVKRTGEKVFLECVQDMDHENMFWYRQDPGLGLRLIYFSYDVKMKEKGDIPEGYSVSREKKERFSLILESASTNQTSMYLCASSPTPLRRQPQHFGDGTRLSIL.

The chain couples TRBV28 to TRBJ2-1; 7 nucleotides match TRBD1. This CDR3 region has 16 residues. V lost 3 bases and J lost 5; bases outside the gene matches: 10. Germline V gene lookup returns CDR1 MDHEN and CDR2 SYDVKM. The CDR3 here is CASSFGFGTANNEQFF. CDR3 bases: TGTGCCAGCAGTTTTGGCTTCGGGACAGCCAACAATGAGCAGTTCTTC. The variable domain in full, with the rest retrieved from reference TRBV28 and TRBJ2-1, is DVKVTQSSRYLVKRTGEKVFLECVQDMDHENMFWYRQDPGLGLRLIYFSYDVKMKEKGDIPEGYSVSREKKERFSLILESASTNQTSMYLCASSFGFGTANNEQFFGPGTRLTVL.

The V and J genes are TRBV5-1 and TRBJ2-1; 9 bases line up with TRBD1. V was clipped by 0 bases and J by 9 bases; unmatched bases: 10. Germline-derived CDR1 and CDR2 are SGHRS and YFSETQ. The CDR3 length is 16 residues. CDR3 DNA sequence: TGCGCCAGCAGCTTGGGATGGGACAGGGTCAACGGTGAGCAGTTCTTC. Amino acid sequence: CASSLGWDRVNGEQFF.

This clone appeared once. CDR3 coding DNA: TGTGCCAGCACCTGGGACACCGATGAGCAGTTCTTC. Protein sequence: CASTWDTDEQFF. V is TRBV2 and J is TRBJ2-1; tentative D call: TRBD1 (6 bases). Germline V CDR1 and CDR2: SNHLY, FYNNEI. V lost 7 bases, J lost 8 bases, and 12 bases lay in between. This CDR3 contains 12 residues.

The genes are TRBV5-8 and TRBJ2-7; 9 bases are a match to TRBD1. Germline V lookup: CDR1 SGHTS, CDR2 YDEGEE. Trimming cost V 2 bases and J 3 bases; bases outside gene matches: 3. The CDR3 totals 14 residues. CDR3 region: CASSFSGQGYEQYF. CDR3 coding DNA: TGTGCCAGCAGCTTCTCGGGACAGGGCTACGAGCAGTACTTC.

V usage is TRBV6-6 and J usage is TRBJ2-2; D is uncertain. Germline V gene lookup returns CDR1 MNHNY and CDR2 SVGAGI (reference sequence). The V end was cut by 7 bases, the J end by 4 bases, with 4 bases between. The CDR3 totals 11 residues. The CDR3: CASNSTGELFF. In DNA, the CDR3 is TGTGCCAGCAATAGCACCGGGGAGCTGTTTTTT.

The gene calls are TRBV11-2 and TRBJ1-6; no definite D call. Trimming took 2 bases from V and 14 from J, leaving 13 bases between them. The CDR3 runs to 13 residues. The germline V gene encodes CDR1 SGHAT and CDR2 FQNNGV. The CDR3: CASSLSAELALHF. DNA of the CDR3: TGTGCCAGCAGCTTAAGCGCGGAGTTGGCCCTCCACTTT.

In its sample, this clone was seen once. No DNA is shown, since the ends of the CDR3 on it are uncertain; the CDR3 is the one TCRdb lists. V usage is TRBV27 and J usage is TRBJ2-4; the table assigns TRBD2, which was not confirmed against the DNA. The germline CDR1 and CDR2 sequences are MNHEY and SMNVEV (reference sequence). Both ends counted, the CDR3 spans 19 residues. The chain's CDR3 is CASSSSASGGDEAKNIQYF.

This chain connects TRBV4-3 to TRBJ2-5, with D perhaps TRBD1 (6 bases). Trimming removed 6 bases at V and 0 bases at J, with 11 bases between. The CDR3 runs 14 residues. Germline CDR1 reads LGHNA; CDR2 reads YSLEER. The CDR3 reads CASRPRTDQETQYF. The CDR3 DNA reads as TGCGCCAGCAGACCTCGGACAGACCAAGAGACCCAGTACTTC.

This CDR3 is CASSPGQGKAFF. CDR3 nucleotide sequence: TGTGCCAGCAGTCCGGGACAGGGAAAAGCTTTCTTT. The gene calls are TRBV2 and TRBJ1-1; 9 positions match TRBD1. Germline trimming cut 5 bases from V and 9 bases from J; bases unmatched to any gene: 4. The V gene's germline CDR1 is SNHLY and CDR2 FYNNEI. This CDR3 has 12 residues. The complete variable domain, with remaining parts taken from reference TRBV2 and TRBJ1-1, reads EPEVTQTPSHQVTQMGQEVILRCVPISNHLYFYWYRQILGQKVEFLVSFYNNEISEKSEIFDDQFSVERPDGSNFTLKIRSTKLEDSAMYFCASSPGQGKAFFGQGTRLTVV.

This clone was seen a single time. The chain recombines TRBV6-1 with TRBJ1-5; D is uncertain. The CDR3 loop spans 15 amino acids. V was pared by 2 bases and J by 2 bases, with 10 bases between. The V gene's germline CDR1 is MNHNS and CDR2 SASEGT. The DNA of the CDR3 is TGTGCCAGCAGTGAATTGTACAGCCGCAATCAGCCCCAGCATTTT. This translates into CASSELYSRNQPQHF.

The chain couples TRBV28 to TRBJ2-7; TRBD2 is a possible D gene (6 bases). The CDR3 sequence is 15 residues long. Germline loops: CDR1 MDHEN, CDR2 SYDVKM. V was pared by 5 bases and J by 0 bases, with 14 bases between. The CDR3 sequence: CASSPQRVSSYEQYF. The DNA for the CDR3 is TGTGCCAGCAGTCCTCAGCGGGTTAGCTCCTACGAGCAGTACTTC.

This clone has only one observation. V gene TRBV11-2 combines with J gene TRBJ2-1; TRBD2 matches at 7 bases. Germline V gene sequence: CDR1 SGHAT, CDR2 FQNNGV. This CDR3 has 15 residues. V gave up 6 bases and J gave up 4 bases; unmatched junction bases: 9. CDR3 sequence (DNA): TGTGCCAGCAGACACAGGACTAGTTCATACAATGAGCAGTTCTTC. Amino acids: CASRHRTSSYNEQFF.

The chain recombines TRBV7-3 with TRBJ2-7; possible D gene TRBD1, 5 bases. Trimming took 2 bases from V and 4 from J, leaving 12 bases between them. Germline CDR1 and CDR2: SGHTA and FQGTGA. The CDR3 loop spans 14 amino acids. CDR3 sequence reads: CASSLWVGPYEQYF. CDR3 in DNA: TGTGCCAGCAGCTTATGGGTGGGGCCGTACGAGCAGTACTTC.

The chain has TRBV6-1 and TRBJ2-3; maybe TRBD1 (6 bases). Germline V CDR1 and CDR2: MNHNS, SASEGT. V gave up 0 bases and J gave up 7 bases, with 23 bases separating them. CDR3 size: 18 residues. Written as DNA, the CDR3 is TGTGCCAGCAGTGAAGCTTGGGACACGGACAGAGAGAGTTATACGCAGTATTTT. It translates to CASSEAWDTDRESYTQYF.

The rearrangement links TRBV28 to TRBJ1-2; 8 nucleotides line up with TRBD1. The V gene's germline CDR1 is MDHEN and CDR2 SYDVKM. J gave up 7 bases and V 3 bases, and 4 bases lay outside the gene matches. The CDR3 consists of 13 residues. CDR3 DNA sequence: TGTGCCAGCAGTTTGGGGGACAGGAGTGGCTACACCTTC. This gives the protein CASSLGDRSGYTF.

V is TRBV2 and J is TRBJ1-5; TRBD1 matches 10 bases. Germline CDR1 reads SNHLY; CDR2 reads FYNNEI. The J segment lost 3 bases and the V segment lost 7 bases, leaving 9 bases of the junction unmatched. There are 16 residues in the CDR3. The CDR3 DNA is TGTGCCAGCAAACCGGGACAGGGGATCTTCAATCAGCCCCAGCATTTT. Its translation is CASKPGQGIFNQPQHF.

The chain has TRBV5-6 and TRBJ1-5; D is possibly TRBD1 (5 bases). The germline V gene has CDR1 SGHDT and CDR2 YYEEEE. The CDR3 sequence is 14 residues long. V lost 0 bases and J 3 bases, leaving 7 bases between the germline ends. CDR3 in amino acids: CASSLVQDNQPQHF. As DNA, the CDR3 is TGTGCCAGCAGCTTGGTACAGGACAATCAGCCCCAGCATTTT.

Only one count was recorded for this clone. CDR3 sequence (DNA): TGTGCCAGTAGTACTCTCCGGGACACCCAGGCGGGTGAAAAACTGTTTTTT. Protein product: CASSTLRDTQAGEKLFF. The chain carries TRBV19 and TRBJ1-4, with D possibly TRBD1 on 6 matching bases. Trimming cost V 4 bases and J 7 bases, with 22 bases left between them. Germline-derived CDR1 and CDR2 are LNHDA and SQIVND (reference sequence). The CDR3 covers 17 residues.

This sequence joins TRBV7-8 and TRBJ2-1, with D possibly being TRBD2 (5 bases). CDR3 length equals 14 residues. Trimming removed 2 bases at V and 7 bases at J, with 12 bases between. The germline gives CDR1 SGHVS, CDR2 FQNEAQ. The CDR3, as DNA: TGTGCCAGCAGCTTACCTTCACGGACTAATGAGCAGTTCTTC. Its protein product is CASSLPSRTNEQFF.

The rearrangement uses TRBV5-5 and TRBJ2-7, with D perhaps matching TRBD2 (6 bases). The V gene's germline CDR1 is SGHKS and CDR2 YYEKEE (reference sequence). CDR3 length equals 14 residues. V dropped 4 bases and J dropped 2 bases, with 13 bases sitting between them. The CDR3 nucleotides are TGTGCCAGCAGCCGTCGACGGGAGACCTACGAGCAGTACTTC. Translated, it gives CASSRRRETYEQYF.

This sequence joins TRBV7-9 and TRBJ1-4; no reliable D call. V lost 5 bases to trimming and J lost 8 bases, with 12 bases between them. Looked up from germline, CDR1 is SEHNR and CDR2 is FQNEAQ (reference sequence). The CDR3 is 13 residues long. The DNA for the CDR3 is TGTGCCAGCAGCCATCCCTGTGCGGAAAAACTGTTTTTT. Translation: CASSHPCAEKLFF.

This rearrangement joins TRBV10-1 to TRBJ1-1; 7 bases align to TRBD1. CDR3 length equals 17 residues. Germline-derived CDR1 and CDR2 are WNHNN and SYGVQD (reference sequence). V dropped 0 bases and J dropped 0; count of bases not matched to a gene: 7. CDR3 bases: TGCGCCAGCAGTGAGTCCCGACAGGGAATGGTGAACACTGAAGCTTTCTTT. This gives the protein CASSESRQGMVNTEAFF.

The chain is built from TRBV27 and TRBJ2-7, with TRBD1 matching 8 bases. CDR3 length: 15 amino acids. Per the germline V gene, CDR1 is MNHEY and CDR2 is SMNVEV (reference sequence). The V and J ends lost 5 bases and 4 bases, in that order; junction bases with no gene match: 10. This CDR3 is CASSPQSRDRYEQYF. The CDR3, as DNA: TGTGCCAGCAGTCCCCAGTCCCGGGACAGGTACGAGCAGTACTTC.